These 5 T cell receptor beta chains were all obtained from the same sample, sequenced in a study of response to subunit inactivated influenza vaccine. Using its own MiXCR run on the RT-PCR reads, TCRdb lists one record per CDR3 protein. The data contain approximately 170,000 distinct CDR3 sequences, roughly an eighth of them singletons. Here the sequenced sample was CD8+ T cells sorted from PBMCs, taken roughly 5 days after vaccination. The source of these receptors is a man over 45 who received an inactivated influenza vaccine.

This clonotype was observed a few times. The chain combines TRBV12-3 or TRBV12-4 with TRBJ2-7; D tentatively fits TRBD1 or TRBD2 (5 bases each). The V end was cut by 4 bases, the J end by 7 bases, with 17 bases between. CDR3 length: 14 residues. The CDR3: CASSSGAGLAEQYF. For the CDR3, the DNA is TGTGCCAGCAGTTCCGGGGCAGGGTTGGCGGAGCAGTACTTC.

The CDR3 here is CASSLYMSFLETQYF. DNA for the CDR3: TGTGCCAGCAGTTTATACATGAGTTTTCTGGAGACCCAGTACTTC. The rearrangement links TRBV12-3 or TRBV12-4 to TRBJ2-5; no clear D. V lost 2 bases, J lost 5 bases, and 15 bases lay in between. The CDR3 covers 15 residues.

This clonotype was seen only a few times. The V call is TRBV12-3 or TRBV12-4, the J call TRBJ2-7, with TRBD1 as a possible D gene (6 bases). V lost 7 bases, J lost 1 base, and 14 bases lay in between. This CDR3 has 14 amino acids. This chain's CDR3 is CASKLQGGSYEQYF. CDR3 in DNA: TGTGCCAGCAAGTTACAGGGTGGATCCTACGAGCAGTACTTC.

This clonotype was seen more than once but under ten times. CDR3 in DNA: TGTGCCAGCAGCTCGAATACGGGACCCCATATTTCCTACGAGCAGTACTTC. Protein: CASSSNTGPHISYEQYF. The rearrangement links TRBV7-9 to TRBJ2-7; D is tentatively TRBD1 or TRBD2 (5 bases each). The CDR3 totals 17 residues. Looked up from germline, CDR1 is SEHNR and CDR2 is FQNEAQ (reference sequence). Trimming stripped 4 bases from V and 1 base from J, with 20 bases between.

The rearrangement joins TRBV5-1 to TRBJ1-6; no clear D. The V gene lost 4 bases and the J gene lost 4 bases, with 12 bases spanning the gap. The germline V gene has CDR1 SGHRS and CDR2 YFSETQ. The CDR3 consists of 15 residues. The CDR3: CASSVERDYNSPLHF. The CDR3, as DNA: TGCGCCAGCAGCGTAGAGCGGGATTATAATTCACCCCTCCACTTT.